The 10 T cell receptor beta chains below come from one sample, sequenced in a study of monozygotic twins with inflammatory bowel disease. TCRdb reprocessed the 5' RACE reads, with one entry per CDR3 protein and no DNA. The listing records around 400,000 distinct CDR3 sequences. Specimen: blood. The receptors come from a human donor with ulcerative colitis or Crohn's disease, or a healthy co-twin of an affected twin (not recorded which).

J is TRBJ2-3 and V is TRBV7-2; TCRdb proposes TRBD1, but this gene call is untestable without DNA. The CDR3 length is 14 residues. Germline CDR1 reads SGHTA; CDR2 reads FQGNSA. This CDR3 reads CASSPWTTTDTQYF.

The chain recombines TRBV5-4 with TRBJ2-5; the D call of TRBD2 rests on TCRdb alone, since no DNA is present to check it. The CDR3 covers 16 residues. In germline, CDR1 is SGHNT, CDR2 YYREEE (reference sequence). CDR3 protein: CASSLYSGRAGETQYF.

V usage is TRBV7-2 and J usage is TRBJ2-7; without DNA, the TCRdb call of TRBD2 cannot be checked. Germline assignment: CDR1 SGHTA and CDR2 FQGNSA. The CDR3 contains 12 residues. Here the CDR3 reads CASSSAPYEQYF.

The J gene is TRBJ2-7, the V gene TRBV6-1; TCRdb calls TRBD1, which cannot be checked without DNA. Germline assignment: CDR1 MNHNS and CDR2 SASEGT. The CDR3 runs to 15 residues. The CDR3 sequence: CASSEAGTGPYEQYF.

The J gene is TRBJ1-3, the V gene TRBV18. Germline V lookup: CDR1 KGHSH, CDR2 LQKENI. The CDR3 is made up of 13 amino acids. CDR3 amino acids: CASSVGSGNTIYF.

The genes are TRBV7-2 and TRBJ2-5; the D call from TCRdb, TRBD1, cannot be confirmed without DNA. Per germline, CDR1 SGHTA and CDR2 FQGNSA. The CDR3 consists of 13 residues. CDR3 loop: CASSPTPGETQYF.

The V gene is TRBV5-1, the J gene TRBJ1-1; TCRdb's D call, TRBD1, is unchecked because there is no DNA. This CDR3 has 15 residues. Per germline, CDR1 SGHRS and CDR2 YFSETQ. The CDR3 reads CASSQSGQRNTEAFF.

This rearrangement joins TRBV5-1 to TRBJ1-2. The germline gives CDR1 SGHRS, CDR2 YFSETQ. CDR3 length: 15 amino acids. CDR3 sequence reads: CASSPEGRGGRGYTF.

The rearrangement links TRBV7-3 to TRBJ2-1; TCRdb's D call of TRBD2 is untestable without DNA. Germline V gives CDR1 SGHTA, CDR2 FQGTGA. The CDR3 runs to 15 residues. This CDR3 reads CASSLIAGGVSEQFF.

This chain uses TRBV28 with TRBJ2-3; the D call of TRBD1 rests on TCRdb alone, since no DNA is present to check it. CDR1 MDHEN and CDR2 SYDVKM come from the germline V gene. The length of the CDR3 is 15 residues. The CDR3 spells CASSTPGTSTDTQYF.